The clone carrying this TCR beta chain was found once. Its antigen is not identified. The data belong to a study of CD4+ T cells in melanoma. The protocol was immunoSEQ multiplex PCR, while the TCRdb copy is restricted to in-frame clones and leaves out a portion. The sample lists around 110,000 clones, 80% to 95% occurring once. Study-wide points: Neoantigen-specific CD4+ T cells in melanoma reportedly had diverse differentiation states.

Source material: peripheral blood. The TCR was taken from a human donor with melanoma.

The CDR3 loop reads CASSFGKAGEAFF. CDR3 coding DNA: TGTGCCAGCAGTTTCGGGAAGGCAGGTGAAGCTTTCTTT. V usage is TRBV28 and J usage is TRBJ1-1; unclear D gene. CDR1 MDHEN and CDR2 SYDVKM come from the germline V gene. The CDR3 consists of 13 residues. V was trimmed by 3 bases and J by 7 bases, leaving 12 bases between them.